The present T cell receptor (beta chain) was sequenced within a study of T cells expressing NK-cell markers. Study context: There were seven HCMV-seropositive donors and one seronegative donor among the eight sequenced. Study-wide points: More than 5 donors carried dominant NKG2C+ clonotypes that made up roughly 1.0-8% of their CD8+ T cells.

Making the TCR beta cDNA relied on 5'RACE template switching with UMIs. Each CDR3 protein gets one entry in TCRdb, which reprocessed the 5' RACE reads and gives no DNA. This sample's clone table lists some 300,000 distinct CDR3 sequences. The germline V gene has CDR1 GTSNPN and CDR2 SVGIG (reference sequence). The CDR3 runs to 11 residues. About this clonotype: Its antigen is unidentified.

This chain uses TRBV30 with TRBJ2-7; without DNA, the TCRdb call of TRBD1 cannot be checked. Sequenced input: blood T cells: a sorted CD56 or NKG2C T cell subset, CD4+ or CD8+ T cells, or bulk PBMC T cells (not recorded which). This clonotype originated in a man aged 18-30 years in good health. CDR3 residues: CAWLQGLRQYF.